This T cell receptor beta chain is from a study of cytomegalovirus exposure and HLA in healthy donors (dated by TCRdb to the late 2010s). Study-level background: An earlier analysis of approximately 550 of the donors reported roughly 300 Gb of sequence data and some 120 million unique TCR beta sequences from 150 million to 200 million T cells. Around 320 gigabases of sequencing data and approximately 85 million unique TCR sequences were included in an early release covering about 600 HLA-typed donors. Of the roughly 390 genotyped donors, 75% to 85% were placed in the genetic ancestry cluster associated with self-reported Caucasian donors. The study aimed to test whether cataloging public T cell receptors could reveal signatures of past pathogen exposure. The study profiled the T cell repertoires of around 700 subjects by immunosequencing and related them to cytomegalovirus serostatus. In addition to the first cohort of 666 subjects, a separate validation cohort of 120 different subjects was used. High-throughput TCR immunosequencing, statistical association of individual TCRs with disease status, and machine learning were combined to predict cytomegalovirus infection status. In a later analysis, previously published TCR beta repertoires from 550 to 750 donors were re-analyzed and high-resolution HLA genotyping was added so that TCR occurrence patterns could be studied. Rather than using new phenotypic data, the later analysis identified candidate immune exposures from TCR beta sequences and from how often those sequences occurred across donors. In an earlier analysis of roughly 600 of the donors, high-throughput TCR beta sequencing was used to judge whether each TCR beta V gene segment behaved as functional or pseudogenic. Donor age, sex, ethnicity and CMV serostatus were compiled alongside the repertoire data. In a later genetic analysis, genome-wide SNP genotypes for about three fifths of the roughly 670 donors were used, and that subset was treated as a discovery cohort. All discovery cohort repertoires had been generated using a single sequencing platform. Both class I and class II loci were covered by HLA typing, at four-digit resolution. Typing coverage differed by locus: A, B, C, DRB1 and DQB1 were typed in roughly 629-630 donors, DQA1 in approximately 520, DPA1 in approximately 600, and DPB1 in roughly 450. Roughly 5 DR-DQ haplotypes were handled as single units for association and clustering because linkage in the cohort was strong. On average, over 200,000 unique TCR beta nucleotide sequences were sequenced per donor among fewer than 500 genotyped donors of the cohort, with around 19% of those sequences being non-productive. The full study reports these points: In an earlier analysis of approximately 600 of the donors, most TCR beta V segments were observed in productive rearrangements about 87% or about 30% of the time, broadly matching IMGT annotations. In a later analysis, HLA-associated TCR beta chains were found to be more clonally expanded and to have lower generation probabilities than equally common non-associated chains. In a later analysis, 16,951 TCR beta sequences were associated with specific HLA alleles at a false discovery rate of 0.05. Strong co-occurrence of HLA alleles, especially DR and DQ, made assigning TCR associations to individual alleles difficult. In a later genetic analysis, a missense DCLRE1C variant was associated with V-gene and J-gene trimming of TCR beta chains, and the association was replicated in an independent cohort. Most TCR sequences were seen in very few donors, while some public TCRs were found in many individuals. According to a later analysis, TCR association rates differed among HLA loci, with DRB1 alleles showing the most associated TCRs and HLA-C alleles showing the fewest. Because some donors lacked HLA typing at each locus, the association tests relied only on the typed subset. For the cohort, immune exposure information was limited to CMV serostatus. A later analysis found that most CMV-associated TCR beta chains appeared HLA-restricted, with HLA associations seemingly driven largely by CMV exposure. A group of highly shared sequence variants was considered likely to be a technical artifact of the sequencing pipeline. A further reported finding was that TCR beta sequences accurately predicted the HLA-A and HLA-B alleles for most subjects in the first cohort. The 87-base-pair reads could not distinguish some IMGT-functional V segments, including TRBV6-2 and TRBV6-3, so those segments were excluded. A later analysis reported that several top co-occurrence clusters appeared linked to parvovirus B19, influenza, CMV and Epstein-Barr virus. Because counts were too low, about 18 rarely observed V segments, including chromosome 9 orphons, were excluded from the earlier analysis of 587 of the donors. Compared with the 666-donor mean, donors in an Asian-associated ancestry cluster had fewer N-insertions in productive TCRs, according to a later genetic analysis. The presence/absence analyses assumed that sequencing depth was roughly uniform across donors, and that assumption may not be true. A few of the identified cytomegalovirus-associated TCR beta chains were confirmed in vitro to be specific for cytomegalovirus antigens. Correlated functional status among segregating V segments might reflect linkage disequilibrium, but an unknown experimental factor could not be ruled out. The cohort was sequenced for TCR beta chains only, and without alpha or paired-chain data the features that could be detected were limited. According to the authors, the approach could potentially be generalized to other disease states and immunological phenotypes. The classifier was reported to diagnose cytomegalovirus status with high specificity and sensitivity in both the original cohort and the validation cohort. A total of fewer than 200 TCR beta chains were listed by the study as associated with cytomegalovirus.

The CDR1 and CDR2 encoded by the germline V gene (reference sequence) are SEHNR and FQNEAQ. Trimming removed 5 bases from V and 4 bases from J; the gene matches leave 2 bases unexplained. From the cysteine through the phenylalanine, the CDR3 covers 14 amino acids. Left in the record is the CDR3 DNA by itself, 42 bases read in frame from the first base. Library generation was performed with the immunoSEQ multiplex PCR assay. For the multiplex PCR, a mixture combining 60 forward primers for TCR Vbeta segments and 13 reverse primers for TCR Jbeta segments was used. A multiplex PCR assay on genomic DNA amplified the CDR3 region of rearranged TCR beta genes. Amplified TCR beta libraries were sequenced as 87-base-pair reads on the Illumina HiSeq System. The original methods were these. A later analysis tallied 75 million to 95 million unique TCR beta chains across the 666 repertoires, and some 12 million of those chains were shared by two or more donors. To remove PCR and sequencing errors, raw reads were error-corrected and collapsed into unique sequences using a nearest-neighbor algorithm that merged closely related sequences. Alignment of CDR3 sequences to IMGT reference sequences was used to assign V, D and J gene segments. For a sequence to be retained, a match of at least six nucleotides to both a V gene segment and a J gene segment was required. Rearrangements were called productive when the CDR3 lacked stop codons and stayed in frame with V and J; all others were non-productive. Following IMGT convention, CDR3 was defined as the stretch from the second conserved V-encoded cysteine to the conserved J-encoded phenylalanine. Sequences without an unambiguous match to a single V gene segment were excluded from the earlier analysis of approximately 560 of the donors. An earlier analysis of several hundred of the donors called V segments functional above 56.7% productive rearrangements and segregating when the between-donor standard deviation exceeded 5%. A statistical classification framework was developed to diagnose cytomegalovirus status using the catalog of TCR beta chain sequences. In a later analysis, TCR nucleotide sequences were compared against IMGT/GENE-DB human TR gene sequences so that V and J genes could be assigned. The TCRdist pipeline was used in a later analysis to assign CDR3 sequences and most-parsimonious VDJ recombination scenarios. In a later analysis, every TCR beta chain was defined by the combination of its CDR3 amino acid sequence and its V-gene family, and reads without a unique V-gene family were dropped. A later analysis removed several hundred highly shared, low-generation-probability nucleotide sequences to deal with suspected cross-contamination and a sequencing artifact. In a later analysis, a clonal expansion index was calculated for each public chain from normalized within-repertoire ranks of inferred template counts. In a later analysis, generation probabilities were computed with a VDJ recombination model fitted to out-of-frame rearrangements, and the resulting probabilities were checked against IGoR. A later analysis scored TCR-TCR, TCR-HLA and TCR-CMV co-occurrence with hypergeometric tests, applying a repertoire-size bias correction to TCR pairs. To estimate false discovery rates, a later analysis permuted the HLA or CMV assignments 20 times. In a later analysis, co-occurring TCRs were grouped using DBSCAN, with TCRdist sequence similarity added in when clustering inside HLA-allele-positive subsets. Co-occurrence clustering excluded repertoires with fewer than 30,000 or more than 120,000 public chains, plus five with anomalous nucleotide sharing. TCRdb carries this immuneACCESS record with in-frame sequences only. Its versions omit some clonotypes, under half of them owing to an unresolved V gene in the studies checked, with the rest unexplained. Clone size and V and J calls were adopted from that table, with D and trimming inferred from the DNA. This sample has 140,000 to 150,000 clones in its table, and approximately 82% of those were observed once. The ten most abundant clones make up around a tenth of the sample.

The cohort was made up of around 720 healthy bone marrow donors. All cohort members were sampled while nominally healthy, although unrecorded immune exposures were likely present. The donor tested CMV seropositive, placing the donor among the approximately 290 seropositive members of the cohort. A peripheral blood sample was provided by each donor, and peripheral blood mononuclear cells were used for TCR beta sequencing. The Qiagen DNeasy Blood Extraction Kit was used to extract genomic DNA from the blood cell samples. Details on this clone: Its antigen specificity is not known. No base qualities exist here, and no much larger clone lies one base off it.

This sequence was found in a woman aged 60-75 years in good health and CMV-seropositive. Sequenced material: PBMCs. This sequence uses TRBV7-9 and TRBJ2-7; 13 bases in between match TRBD2. The nucleotide sequence reads TGTGCCAGCAGCGGGACTAGCGGGACGTACGAGCAGTACTTC. Its protein reads: CASSGTSGTYEQYF.